Sequencing of this T cell receptor beta chain was carried out in a study of control samples from healthy donors and cancer patients. The V end lost 5 bases, the J end lost 0 bases, and 14 bases lay between the germline ends. CDR1 is WSHSY, CDR2 SAAADI, per germline. The CDR3 totals 17 residues. Sequencing was performed with immunoSEQ multiplex PCR; in TCRdb, only in-frame clones are kept and a portion is missing. The sample includes 85,000 to 100,000 clones, just over 90% seen only once; the top ten take approximately 7.6%. The chain employs TRBV10-2 and TRBJ2-6, with unresolved D. This TCR was sampled from a man between 18 and 35 years old in good health. Specimen: blood. The CDR3 sequence is CASSSVETSSGANVLTF. The CDR3 nucleotides are TGCGCCAGCAGTTCAGTGGAAACGAGCTCTGGGGCCAACGTCCTGACTTTC.